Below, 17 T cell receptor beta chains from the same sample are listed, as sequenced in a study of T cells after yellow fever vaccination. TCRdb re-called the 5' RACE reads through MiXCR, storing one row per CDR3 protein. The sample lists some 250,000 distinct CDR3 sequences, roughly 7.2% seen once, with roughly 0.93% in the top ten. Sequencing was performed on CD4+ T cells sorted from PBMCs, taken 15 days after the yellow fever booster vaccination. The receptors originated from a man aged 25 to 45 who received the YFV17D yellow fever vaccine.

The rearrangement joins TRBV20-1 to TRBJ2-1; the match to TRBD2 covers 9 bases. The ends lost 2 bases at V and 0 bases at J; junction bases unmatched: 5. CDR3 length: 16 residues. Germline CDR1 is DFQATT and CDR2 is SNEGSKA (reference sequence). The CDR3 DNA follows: TGCAGTGCTAGATCCCTTAGCGGGAGCTCCTACAATGAGCAGTTCTTC. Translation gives CSARSLSGSSYNEQFF.

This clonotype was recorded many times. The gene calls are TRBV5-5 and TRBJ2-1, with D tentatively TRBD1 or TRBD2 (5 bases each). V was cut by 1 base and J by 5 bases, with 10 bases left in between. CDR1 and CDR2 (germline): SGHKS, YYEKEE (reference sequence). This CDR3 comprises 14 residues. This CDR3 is CASSLWGSHNEQFF. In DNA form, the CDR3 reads TGTGCCAGCAGCTTGTGGGGGTCTCACAATGAGCAGTTCTTC. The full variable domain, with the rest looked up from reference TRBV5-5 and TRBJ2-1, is DAGVTQSPTHLIKTRGQQVTLRCSPISGHKSVSWYQQVLGQGPQFIFQYYEKEERGRGNFPDRFSARQFPNYSSELNVNALLLGDSALYLCASSLWGSHNEQFFGPGTRLTVL.

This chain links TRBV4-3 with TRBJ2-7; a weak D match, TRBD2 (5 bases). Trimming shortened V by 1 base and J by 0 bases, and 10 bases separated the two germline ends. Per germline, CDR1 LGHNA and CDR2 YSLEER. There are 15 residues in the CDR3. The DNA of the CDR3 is TGCGCCAGCAGCCAAGTTCGGGCGGGCTCCTACGAGCAGTACTTC. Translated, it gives CASSQVRAGSYEQYF.

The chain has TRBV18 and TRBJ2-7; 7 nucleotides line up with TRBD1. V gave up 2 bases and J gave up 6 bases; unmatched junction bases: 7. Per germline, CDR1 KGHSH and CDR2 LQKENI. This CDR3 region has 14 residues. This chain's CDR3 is CASSPASGQPEQYF. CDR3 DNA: TGTGCCAGCTCACCAGCCTCGGGACAGCCCGAGCAGTACTTC.

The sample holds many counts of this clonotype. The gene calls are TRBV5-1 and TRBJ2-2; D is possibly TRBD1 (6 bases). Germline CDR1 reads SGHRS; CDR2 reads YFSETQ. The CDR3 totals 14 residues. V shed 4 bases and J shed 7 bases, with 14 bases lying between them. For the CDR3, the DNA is TGCGCCAGCAGCCGAGGGGGAACAGACGGGGAGCTGTTTTTT. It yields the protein CASSRGGTDGELFF.

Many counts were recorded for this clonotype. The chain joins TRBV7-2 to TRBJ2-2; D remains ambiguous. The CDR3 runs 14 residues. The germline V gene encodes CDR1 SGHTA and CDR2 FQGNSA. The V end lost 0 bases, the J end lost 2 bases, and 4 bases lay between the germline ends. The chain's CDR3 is CASSLAGNTGELFF. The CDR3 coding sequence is TGTGCCAGCAGCTTAGCTGGAAACACCGGGGAGCTGTTTTTT.

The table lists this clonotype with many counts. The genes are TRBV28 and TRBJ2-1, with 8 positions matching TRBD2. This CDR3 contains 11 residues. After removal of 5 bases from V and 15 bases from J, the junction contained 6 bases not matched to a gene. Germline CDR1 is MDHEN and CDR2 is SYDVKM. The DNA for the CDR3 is TGTGCCAGCAGTACCCAGCGGGAGTCGTTCTTC. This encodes CASSTQRESFF.

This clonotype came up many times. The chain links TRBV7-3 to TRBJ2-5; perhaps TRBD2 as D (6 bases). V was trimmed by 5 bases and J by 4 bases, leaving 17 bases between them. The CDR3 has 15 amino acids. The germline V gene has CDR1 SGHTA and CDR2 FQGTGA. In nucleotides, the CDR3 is TGTGCCAGCAGCGACACCGGGGCCGGGGGAGAGACCCAGTACTTC. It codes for CASSDTGAGGETQYF.

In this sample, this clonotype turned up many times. CDR3 in amino acids: CSAEVSRATNEKLFF. The CDR3 DNA follows: TGCAGTGCAGAAGTTAGCCGAGCAACTAATGAAAAACTGTTTTTT. This chain uses TRBV20-1 with TRBJ1-4; the D is unclear. CDR3 size: 15 residues. The ends were cut back, 6 bases at V and 0 bases at J, with 14 bases in the middle. The germline CDR1 and CDR2 sequences are DFQATT and SNEGSKA (reference sequence).

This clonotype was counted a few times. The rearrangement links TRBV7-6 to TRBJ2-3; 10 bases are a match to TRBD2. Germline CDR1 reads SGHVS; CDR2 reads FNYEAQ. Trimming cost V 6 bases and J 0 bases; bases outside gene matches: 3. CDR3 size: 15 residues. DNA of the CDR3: TGTGCCAGCAGGGCTAGCGGGAGTAGCACAGATACGCAGTATTTT. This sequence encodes CASRASGSSTDTQYF.

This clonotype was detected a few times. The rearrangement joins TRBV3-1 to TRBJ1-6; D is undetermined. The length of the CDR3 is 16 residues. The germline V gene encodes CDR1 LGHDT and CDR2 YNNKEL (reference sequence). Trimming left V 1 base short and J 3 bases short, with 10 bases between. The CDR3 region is CASSQADRHYNSPLHF. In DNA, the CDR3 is TGTGCCAGCAGCCAAGCGGACCGTCACTATAATTCACCCCTCCACTTT. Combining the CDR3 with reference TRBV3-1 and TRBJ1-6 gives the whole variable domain DTAVSQTPKYLVTQMGNDKSIKCEQNLGHDTMYWYKQDSKKFLKIMFSYNNKELIINETVPNRFSPKSPDKAHLNLHINSLELGDSAVYFCASSQADRHYNSPLHFGNGTRLTVT.

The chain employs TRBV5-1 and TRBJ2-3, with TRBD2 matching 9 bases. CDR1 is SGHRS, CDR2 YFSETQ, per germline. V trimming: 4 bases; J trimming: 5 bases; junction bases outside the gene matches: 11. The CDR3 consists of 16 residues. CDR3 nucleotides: TGCGCCAGCAGCAAAGGACTAGCGACTACTGGAGATACGCAGTATTTT. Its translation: CASSKGLATTGDTQYF. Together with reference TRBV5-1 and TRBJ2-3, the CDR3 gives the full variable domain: KAGVTQTPRYLIKTRGQQVTLSCSPISGHRSVSWYQQTPGQGLQFLFEYFSETQRNKGNFPGRFSGRQFSNSRSEMNVSTLELGDSALYLCASSKGLATTGDTQYFGPGTRLTVL.

CDR3 in amino acids: CSAREGTLNSYEQYF. The CDR3 DNA reads TGCAGTGCTAGAGAAGGGACGCTGAACTCCTACGAGCAGTACTTC. The chain has TRBV20-1 and TRBJ2-7; possibly TRBD1 or TRBD2 for D (5 bases each). CDR1 and CDR2 (germline): DFQATT, SNEGSKA (reference sequence). The germline V and J ends were trimmed by 0 bases and 0 bases, with 12 bases remaining between them. This CDR3 comprises 15 residues.

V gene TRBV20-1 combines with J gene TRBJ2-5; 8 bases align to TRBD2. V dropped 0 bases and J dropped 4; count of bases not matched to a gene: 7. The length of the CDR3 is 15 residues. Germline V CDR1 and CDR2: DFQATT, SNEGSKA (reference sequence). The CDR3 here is CSARDSVLAGETQYF. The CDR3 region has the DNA TGCAGTGCTAGAGACTCCGTCCTAGCGGGAGAGACCCAGTACTTC.

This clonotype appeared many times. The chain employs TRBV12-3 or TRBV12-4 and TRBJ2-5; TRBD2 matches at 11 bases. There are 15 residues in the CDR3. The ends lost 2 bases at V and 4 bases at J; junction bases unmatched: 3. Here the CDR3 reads CASSLKGLAAETQYF. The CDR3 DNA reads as TGTGCCAGCAGTTTAAAGGGACTAGCGGCAGAGACCCAGTACTTC.

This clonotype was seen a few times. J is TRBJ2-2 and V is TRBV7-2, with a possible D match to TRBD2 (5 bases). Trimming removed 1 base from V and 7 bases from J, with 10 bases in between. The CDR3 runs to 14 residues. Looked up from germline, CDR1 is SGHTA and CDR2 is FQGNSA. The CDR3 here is CASSLGFEGGELFF. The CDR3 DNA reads TGTGCCAGCAGCTTAGGGTTCGAGGGCGGGGAGCTGTTTTTT.

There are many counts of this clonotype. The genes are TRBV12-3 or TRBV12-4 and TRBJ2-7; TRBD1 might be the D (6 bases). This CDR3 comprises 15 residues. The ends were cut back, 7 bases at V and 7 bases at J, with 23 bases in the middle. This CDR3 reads CASTARTAGGGEQYF. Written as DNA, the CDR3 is TGTGCCAGCACCGCACGGACAGCCGGAGGCGGTGAGCAGTACTTC.